Listed here are 5 T cell receptor beta chains from one sample, sequenced in a study of blood T cell repertoires in COVID-19. The assay was immunoSEQ multiplex PCR, and TCRdb's table has in-frame clones only and misses some. The profile shows roughly 400,000 clones, around nine tenths of them singletons. Sequenced sample: PBMCs or T cells enriched from blood (not recorded which). The origin of the receptors is a woman in her 30s who had recovered from COVID-19.

This clone has a single count. V and J are TRBV6-5 and TRBJ1-5; D unresolved. The CDR3 has 12 residues. V was shortened by 2 bases and J by 6 bases, with 5 bases between the two germline ends. Germline V gene sequence: CDR1 MNHEY, CDR2 SVGAGI. CDR3 in amino acids: CASSYIGQPQHF. The CDR3 DNA reads as TGTGCCAGCAGTTACATCGGTCAGCCCCAGCATTTT.

V usage is TRBV27 and J usage is TRBJ2-7; D remains unclear. CDR1 MNHEY and CDR2 SMNVEV come from the germline V gene (reference sequence). This CDR3 is built from 14 residues. The V end lost 6 bases, the J end lost 3 bases, and 15 bases lay between the germline ends. The CDR3 DNA is TGTGCCAGCAGCGTGACTCACCCATTCTACGAGCAGTACTTC. Translation: CASSVTHPFYEQYF.

The genes are TRBV28 and TRBJ2-3; the D gene is possibly TRBD1 (5 bases). The CDR3 is 12 amino acids. Germline V gene sequence: CDR1 MDHEN, CDR2 SYDVKM. V lost 7 bases and J 5 bases, leaving 10 bases between the germline ends. CDR3 loop: CASTGQGDTQYF. The CDR3 DNA reads TGTGCCAGCACCGGTCAGGGAGATACGCAGTATTTT.

The chain joins TRBV19 to TRBJ1-6, with D maybe TRBD1 (5 bases). Trimming stripped 2 bases from V and 13 bases from J, with 9 bases between. CDR3 size: 12 residues. Germline loops: CDR1 LNHDA, CDR2 SQIVND (reference sequence). CDR3 sequence (DNA): TGTGCCAGTAGTATACAGGACAATCCCCTCCACTTT. Residues: CASSIQDNPLHF.

The CDR3 nucleotides are TGTGCCAGCAGCTTAACTTATCGGGAGGGCAGGGATGAGCAGTTCTTC. This translates into CASSLTYREGRDEQFF. V gene TRBV7-3 combines with J gene TRBJ2-1, with 8 positions matching TRBD2. With V trimmed by 0 bases and J by 8 bases, 9 bases remained unmatched. The V gene's germline CDR1 is SGHTA and CDR2 FQGTGA. The CDR3 has 16 residues. Looking up the rest from reference TRBV7-3 and TRBJ2-1 gives the full variable domain: GAGVSQTPSNKVTEKGKYVELRCDPISGHTALYWYRQSLGQGPEFLIYFQGTGAADDSGLPNDRFFAVRPEGSVSTLKIQRTERGDSAVYLCASSLTYREGRDEQFFGPGTRLTVL.